This T cell receptor beta chain came from a study of T cell responses to AZD1222 COVID-19 vaccine. Study background: Pooling covered second doses at about 4 or about 12 weeks. General study findings and limits: Clonal diversity may have been underestimated, and the donors were mostly white British, with more females than males. The study identified only six AZD1222 recipients as seropositive at baseline. Mapped onto spike, vaccine-associated CD4 TCRs spanned it and were dominant at 160-218 and 743-854.

The table came from immunoSEQ multiplex PCR; TCRdb's copy has only in-frame clones and leaves some out. The sample contains about 160,000 clones, 91% of which appear only once. The table lists this clone with a few counts. Its antigen remains unidentified. V shed 2 bases and J shed 0 bases, with 13 bases lying between them. Germline V gene sequence: CDR1 PRHDT, CDR2 FYEKMQ (reference sequence). The CDR3 loop spans 17 amino acids. The chain employs TRBV13 and TRBJ2-2, with D possibly being TRBD2 (5 bases). The sequences come from peripheral blood, collected on day 0 of AZD1222 vaccination. The sequence came from an adult in good health. CDR3 loop: CASSLSRAGANTGELFF. The CDR3 DNA is TGTGCCAGCAGCTTATCGCGGGCCGGCGCGAACACCGGGGAGCTGTTTTTT. The whole variable domain, filled in from reference TRBV13 and TRBJ2-2, reads AAGVIQSPRHLIKEKRETATLKCYPIPRHDTVYWYQQGPGQDPQFLISFYEKMQSDKGSIPDRFSAQQFSDYHSELNMSSLELGDSALYFCASSLSRAGANTGELFFGEGSRLTVL.